What follows are 26 T cell receptor beta chains derived from one specimen sequenced in a study of T cell repertoires in cytomegalovirus infection. Each CDR3 protein is one row after TCRdb ran MiXCR on the reads. The table shows approximately 400,000 distinct CDR3 sequences, with approximately 33% occurring only once. The sample comprised PBMCs. These receptor sequences come from a human donor in good health (CMV status not recorded). Some clones in this sample may be carry-over from other donors' samples.

The gene calls are TRBV29-1 and TRBJ2-2; TRBD1 aligns across 8 bases. Germline V gene lookup returns CDR1 SQVTM and CDR2 ANQGSEA. The CDR3 extends over 13 amino acids. J gave up 1 base and V 7 bases, and 2 bases lay outside the gene matches. In DNA, the CDR3 is TGCAGCGGGGGACAGGTGAACACCGGGGAGCTGTTTTTT. This translates into CSGGQVNTGELFF.

The J gene is TRBJ1-5, the V gene TRBV2; the D gene is possibly TRBD1 (5 bases). The germline V and J ends were trimmed by 7 bases and 0 bases, with 13 bases remaining between them. CDR1 and CDR2 from the germline V gene are SNHLY and FYNNEI. This CDR3 is built from 15 residues. CDR3 protein: CASTGEALSNQPQHF. The CDR3 DNA follows: TGTGCCAGCACGGGGGAGGCCCTTAGCAATCAGCCCCAGCATTTT.

This clonotype has just a few counts. This chain uses TRBV14 with TRBJ1-2, with D maybe TRBD1 (6 bases). With 1 base removed from V and 8 bases from J, the gap between germline ends came to 11 bases. CDR3 size: 13 residues. Germline V lookup: CDR1 SGHDN, CDR2 FVKESK. The CDR3 sequence: CASSQVQGGGYTF. The CDR3, as DNA: TGTGCCAGCAGCCAAGTACAGGGTGGAGGCTACACCTTC.

Remarks on this clonotype: One junction end disagrees with the germline gene, perhaps due to a read error. The rearrangement links TRBV4-2 to TRBJ1-1; 9 bases are a match to TRBD1. Germline CDR1 is LGHNA and CDR2 is YNFKEQ. This CDR3 is built from 13 residues. The CDR3 sequence is CVSSQTGQGEAFF. CDR3 in DNA: TGTGTCAGCAGCCAGACAGGACAGGGGGAAGCTTTCTTT.

Turning to this clonotype: Being one base from a much bigger clone, this may be a read error. This chain joins TRBV12-3 or TRBV12-4 and TRBJ1-5, with 7 bases identical to TRBD1. This CDR3 comprises 13 residues. DNA for the CDR3: TGTGCCAGCTTAAGACAGGGACATCAGGCCCAGCATTTT. Translating it yields CASLRQGHQAQHF.

On this clonotype itself: A much bigger clone sits one base away, suggesting this may be a read error. The chain couples TRBV7-6 to TRBJ2-2; TRBD1 aligns across 11 bases. The CDR3 loop spans 17 amino acids. Germline V CDR1 and CDR2: SGHVS, FNYEAQ. Germline trimming cut 5 bases from V and 7 bases from J; bases unmatched to any gene: 12. For the CDR3, the DNA is TGTGCCAGCAGCCTCCCGGGTCGGGGACAGGGGGACGGGGAGCTGTTTTTT. This gives the protein CASSLPGRGQGDGELFF. Variable domain in full (rest from reference TRBV7-6 and TRBJ2-2): GAGVSQSPRYKVTKRGQDVALRCDPISGHVSLYWYRQALGQGPEFLTYFNYEAQQDKSGLPNDRFSAERPEGSISTLTIQRTEQRDSAMYRCASSLPGRGQGDGELFFGEGSRLTVL.

The chain recombines TRBV6-2 or TRBV6-3 with TRBJ1-5, with a possible D match to TRBD1 (6 bases). CDR1 is MNHEY and CDR2 is SVGEGT in the germline V gene. V was shortened by 5 bases and J by 4 bases, with 12 bases between the two germline ends. The CDR3 contains 14 residues. CDR3 bases: TGTGCCAGCAGTCGACAGGCAAGGAATCAGCCCCAGCATTTT. This gives the protein CASSRQARNQPQHF.

J is TRBJ2-2 and V is TRBV12-3 or TRBV12-4, with 8 bases that match TRBD1. J lost 6 bases, V lost 2 bases, and 5 bases had no gene match. This CDR3 comprises 15 residues. In DNA, the CDR3 is TGTGCCAGCAGTTTAAAGACAGGGGCCCCCGGGGAGCTGTTTTTT. This gives the protein CASSLKTGAPGELFF.

This clonotype turned up a few times. This chain's CDR3 is CASSLEVLYTEAFF. The CDR3 DNA is TGTGCCAGCAGCTTGGAGGTTCTGTACACTGAAGCTTTCTTT. V is TRBV7-2 and J is TRBJ1-1; D remains ambiguous. This CDR3 contains 14 residues. The V end was cut by 3 bases, the J end by 3 bases, with 11 bases between. Germline values: CDR1 SGHTA, CDR2 FQGNSA.

The V call is TRBV6-1, the J call TRBJ2-7; perhaps D is TRBD1 or TRBD2 (5 bases each). This CDR3 spans 12 amino acids. Germline loops: CDR1 MNHNS, CDR2 SASEGT. For the CDR3, the DNA is TGTCTGACGGGGCATAATGCCTACGAGCAGTACTTC. Amino acids: CLTGHNAYEQYF.

This clonotype came up many times. This chain connects TRBV12-3 or TRBV12-4 to TRBJ2-3, with D perhaps given as TRBD1 or TRBD2 (5 bases each). This CDR3 spans 13 amino acids. The ends were cut back, 5 bases at V and 2 bases at J, with 8 bases in the middle. The chain's CDR3 is CASSGTYTDTQYF. The CDR3 DNA follows: TGTGCCAGCAGTGGGACGTACACAGATACGCAGTATTTT.

This chain joins TRBV19 and TRBJ2-7, with unresolved D. This CDR3 spans 15 amino acids. V dropped 0 bases and J dropped 3 bases, with 12 bases sitting between them. Per germline, CDR1 LNHDA and CDR2 SQIVND (reference sequence). CDR3 sequence (DNA): TGTGCCAGTAGTATAGACCTTAGGAGCAGCTACGAGCAGTACTTC. Amino acids: CASSIDLRSSYEQYF. Variable domain in full (rest from reference TRBV19 and TRBJ2-7): DGGITQSPKYLFRKEGQNVTLSCEQNLNHDAMYWYRQDPGQGLRLIYYSQIVNDFQKGDIAEGYSVSREKKESFPLTVTSAQKNPTAFYLCASSIDLRSSYEQYFGPGTRLTVT.

CDR3 sequence (DNA): TGTGCCAGCAGTGAAGCGCAAGGGGTGGGCCAGCCCCAGCATTTT. Translation: CASSEAQGVGQPQHF. V gene TRBV2 combines with J gene TRBJ1-5; TRBD1 is a possible D gene (5 bases). Trimming took 0 bases from V and 7 from J, leaving 13 bases between them. From germline, CDR1 is SNHLY and CDR2 FYNNEI. This CDR3 has 15 residues.

Comment on this clonotype: Its ends do not fully match the called genes, so a read error is possible. The chain recombines TRBV5-5 with TRBJ1-5, with TRBD1 matching 8 bases. Germline values: CDR1 SGHKS, CDR2 YYEKEE (reference sequence). The CDR3 loop spans 15 amino acids. DNA of the CDR3: TGTGCCAGCAGCCAGGGGGCTGCGAGCAATCATCCCCAGCATTTT. Translated, it gives CASSQGAASNHPQHF.

This sequence joins TRBV20-1 and TRBJ1-2; 9 bases align to TRBD1. Germline V gene sequence: CDR1 DFQATT, CDR2 SNEGSKA (reference sequence). V dropped 8 bases and J dropped 8; count of bases not matched to a gene: 12. CDR3 length: 13 residues. Written as DNA, the CDR3 is TGCAGTTCGGGCGGGGACAGGGAGTTGGGCTACACCTTC. Protein product: CSSGGDRELGYTF.

The sample holds many counts of this clonotype. The chain combines TRBV7-2 with TRBJ2-3; 12 bases line up with TRBD2. Germline lookup yields CDR1 SGHTA and CDR2 FQGNSA. The CDR3 is 15 amino acids. V trimming: 4 bases; J trimming: 4 bases; junction bases outside the gene matches: 3. The CDR3 loop is CASSSRLAGADTQYF. The CDR3 DNA follows: TGTGCCAGCAGCTCGCGACTAGCGGGGGCAGATACGCAGTATTTT.

The genes are TRBV11-2 and TRBJ1-4, with no clear D. CDR3 size: 14 residues. V lost 6 bases, J lost 0 bases, and 8 bases lay in between. In germline, CDR1 is SGHAT, CDR2 FQNNGV. The chain's CDR3 is CASRSLATNEKLFF. DNA for the CDR3: TGTGCCAGCAGGTCCTTAGCAACTAATGAAAAACTGTTTTTT. Based on the CDR3 plus reference TRBV11-2 and TRBJ1-4, the full variable domain is EAGVAQSPRYKIIEKRQSVAFWCNPISGHATLYWYQQILGQGPKLLIQFQNNGVVDDSQLPKDRFSAERLKGVDSTLKIQPAKLEDSAVYLCASRSLATNEKLFFGSGTQLSVL.

The rearrangement uses TRBV19 and TRBJ1-2; 7 nucleotides match TRBD1. V was pared by 7 bases and J by 7 bases, with 15 bases of the junction left unmatched. This CDR3 is built from 15 residues. Germline V CDR1 and CDR2: LNHDA, SQIVND (reference sequence). CDR3 DNA sequence: TGTGCCAGTAAGACTCGGGACAGAGGGGACTGTGGCTACACCTTC. Amino acids: CASKTRDRGDCGYTF.

This clonotype appeared many times. The rearrangement uses TRBV12-3 or TRBV12-4 and TRBJ1-4; D perhaps matches TRBD1 (5 bases). The CDR3 consists of 14 residues. The germline V and J ends were trimmed by 7 bases and 3 bases, with 12 bases remaining between them. The CDR3 nucleotides read TGTGCCAGCAAGCCGGACACCTCTAATGAAAAACTGTTTTTT. It is translated as CASKPDTSNEKLFF.

This clonotype was seen a few times. The chain joins TRBV11-2 to TRBJ2-1, with a weak D call TRBD2 (5 bases). The germline gives CDR1 SGHAT, CDR2 FQNNGV. V shed 3 bases and J shed 15 bases, with 15 bases lying between them. The CDR3 is 12 residues long. Written as DNA, the CDR3 is TGTGCCAGCAGCTTGGGGAGCCCGAGTCGGTTCTTC. This sequence encodes CASSLGSPSRFF.

This clonotype appeared many times. The rearrangement uses TRBV7-2 and TRBJ1-1; the D is unclear. Looked up from germline, CDR1 is SGHTA and CDR2 is FQGNSA. Trimming took 5 bases from V and 2 from J, leaving 6 bases between them. This CDR3 comprises 12 residues. The CDR3 DNA sequence: TGTGCCAGCAGCACGAGAAACACTGAAGCTTTCTTT. Translation gives CASSTRNTEAFF. Using reference TRBV7-2 and TRBJ1-1 for the parts outside the CDR3, the full variable domain is GAGVSQSPSNKVTEKGKDVELRCDPISGHTALYWYRQSLGQGLEFLIYFQGNSAPDKSGLPSDRFSAERTGGSVSTLTIQRTQQEDSAVYLCASSTRNTEAFFGQGTRLTVV.

This clonotype was observed a single time. The V and J genes are TRBV19 and TRBJ1-5; D perhaps matches TRBD1 (6 bases). In germline, CDR1 is LNHDA, CDR2 SQIVND (reference sequence). V lost 3 bases and J 1 base, leaving 13 bases between the germline ends. This CDR3 has 16 amino acids. The CDR3 nucleotides read TGTGCCAGTAGTATGTTGGACAGAGTGAGCAATCAGCCCCAGCATTTT. Protein product: CASSMLDRVSNQPQHF.

Ten or more counts support this clonotype. V is TRBV7-2 and J is TRBJ1-2; D call uncertain. CDR3 size: 14 residues. Between the trimmed V and J ends, which lost 3 bases and 6 bases, there was a span of 14 bases. Germline V gene lookup returns CDR1 SGHTA and CDR2 FQGNSA. The CDR3: CASSLTRLQDGYTF. Here the CDR3 DNA reads TGTGCCAGCAGCTTGACACGGTTGCAGGATGGCTACACCTTC.

This clonotype was seen more than once but under ten times. V is TRBV5-1 and J is TRBJ1-2; 7 bases fit TRBD1. CDR3 length: 15 residues. CDR1 and CDR2 from the germline V gene are SGHRS and YFSETQ. Trimming at V came to 3 bases and at J to 8 bases, leaving 13 bases not matched to a gene. For the CDR3, the DNA is TGCGCCAGCAGCTCCCAACAGGGGACGAATGCAGGCTACACCTTC. Translated, it gives CASSSQQGTNAGYTF.

Many counts were recorded for this clonotype. The chain couples TRBV12-3 or TRBV12-4 to TRBJ1-1; D is uncertain. This CDR3 contains 12 residues. Written as DNA, the CDR3 is TGTGGCTCCAGGTATGCGGACACTGAAGCTTTCTTT. Translation: CGSRYADTEAFF.

This clonotype has a handful of counts. V and J are TRBV15 and TRBJ1-1; no clear D gene. The CDR3 sequence is 16 residues long. Germline V gene data show CDR1 as LNHNV and CDR2 as YYDKDF (reference sequence). Trimming pared 0 bases from V and 5 bases from J, leaving 16 bases between. Written as DNA, the CDR3 is TGTGCCACCAGCAGAGAATGGGCAGTCCTAGGGACTGAAGCTTTCTTT. Protein: CATSREWAVLGTEAFF.